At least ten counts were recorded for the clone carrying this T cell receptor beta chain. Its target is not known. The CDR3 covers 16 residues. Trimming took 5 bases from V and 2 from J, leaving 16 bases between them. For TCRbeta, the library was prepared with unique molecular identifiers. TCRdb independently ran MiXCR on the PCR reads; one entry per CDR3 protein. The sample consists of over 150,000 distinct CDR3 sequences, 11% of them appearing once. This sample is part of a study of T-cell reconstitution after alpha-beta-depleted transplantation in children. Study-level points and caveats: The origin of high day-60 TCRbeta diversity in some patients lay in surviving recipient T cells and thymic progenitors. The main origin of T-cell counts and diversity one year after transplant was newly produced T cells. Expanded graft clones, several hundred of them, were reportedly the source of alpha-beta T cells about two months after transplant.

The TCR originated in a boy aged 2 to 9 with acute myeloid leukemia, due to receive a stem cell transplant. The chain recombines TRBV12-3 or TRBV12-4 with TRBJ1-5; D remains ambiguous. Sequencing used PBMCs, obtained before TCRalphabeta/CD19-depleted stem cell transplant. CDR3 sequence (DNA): TGTGCCAGCAGTCTTACTTCTCTGGCGGGCAATCAGCCCCAGCATTTT. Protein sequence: CASSLTSLAGNQPQHF.